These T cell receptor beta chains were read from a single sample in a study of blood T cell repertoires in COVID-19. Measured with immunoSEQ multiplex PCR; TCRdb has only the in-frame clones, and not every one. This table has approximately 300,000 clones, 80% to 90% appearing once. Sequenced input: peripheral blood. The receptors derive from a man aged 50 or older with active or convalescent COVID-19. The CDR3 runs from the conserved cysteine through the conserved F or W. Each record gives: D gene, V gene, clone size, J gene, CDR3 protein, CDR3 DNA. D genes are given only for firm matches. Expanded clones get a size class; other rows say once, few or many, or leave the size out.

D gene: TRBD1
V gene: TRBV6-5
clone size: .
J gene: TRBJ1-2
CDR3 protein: CASSYLTGHGYTF
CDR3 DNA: TGTGCCAGCAGTTATTTGACAGGGCACGGCTACACCTTC

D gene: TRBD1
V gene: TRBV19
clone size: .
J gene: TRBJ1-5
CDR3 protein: CASSPTGNNQPQHF
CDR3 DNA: TGTGCCAGTAGTCCGACAGGGAATAATCAGCCCCAGCATTTT

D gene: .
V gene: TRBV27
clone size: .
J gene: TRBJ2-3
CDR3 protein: CASSSPSGTDTQYF
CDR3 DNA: TGTGCCAGCAGCTCCCCCTCAGGCACAGATACGCAGTATTTT

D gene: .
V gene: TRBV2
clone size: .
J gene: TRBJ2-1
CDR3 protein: CASSAISGTYNEQFF
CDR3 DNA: TGTGCCAGCAGTGCAATCAGCGGAACCTACAATGAGCAGTTCTTC

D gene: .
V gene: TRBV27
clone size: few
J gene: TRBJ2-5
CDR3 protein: CASSLSRGRQTQYF
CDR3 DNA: TGTGCCAGCAGTTTATCCAGGGGGAGGCAGACCCAGTACTTC

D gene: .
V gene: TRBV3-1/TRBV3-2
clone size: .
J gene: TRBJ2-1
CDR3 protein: CASSQDLTGNNEQFF
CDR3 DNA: TGTGCCAGCAGCCAAGATCTTACAGGCAACAATGAGCAGTTCTTC

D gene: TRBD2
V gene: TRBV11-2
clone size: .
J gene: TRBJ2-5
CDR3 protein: CASSINPSGQETQYF
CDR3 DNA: TGTGCCAGCAGCATAAATCCTAGCGGCCAAGAGACCCAGTACTTC

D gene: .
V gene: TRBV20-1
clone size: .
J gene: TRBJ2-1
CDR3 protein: CSASDLSYNEQFF
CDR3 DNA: TGCAGTGCTAGTGACCTCTCCTACAATGAGCAGTTCTTC

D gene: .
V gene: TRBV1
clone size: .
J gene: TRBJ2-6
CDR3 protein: CTSRPGGRVAGANVLTF
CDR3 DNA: TGCACCAGCAGGCCGGGAGGGAGGGTGGCTGGGGCCAACGTCCTGACTTTC

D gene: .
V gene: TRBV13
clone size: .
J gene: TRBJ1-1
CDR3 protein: CASSLAQGAEAFF
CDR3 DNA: TGTGCCAGCAGCTTAGCACAGGGCGCTGAAGCTTTCTTT

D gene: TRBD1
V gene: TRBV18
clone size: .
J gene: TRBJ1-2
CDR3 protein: CASSPPSTGTGTARRGYTF
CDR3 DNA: TGTGCCAGCTCACCACCGTCAACCGGGACAGGGACGGCTAGGAGGGGCTACACCTTC

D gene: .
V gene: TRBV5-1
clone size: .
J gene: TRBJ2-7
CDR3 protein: CASSLQGSYEQYF
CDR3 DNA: TGCGCCAGCAGCTTGCAGGGGTCCTACGAGCAGTACTTC

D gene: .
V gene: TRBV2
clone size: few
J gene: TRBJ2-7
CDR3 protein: CASSEQGGLYYEQYF
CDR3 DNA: TGTGCCAGCAGTGAACAAGGAGGACTCTACTACGAGCAGTACTTC

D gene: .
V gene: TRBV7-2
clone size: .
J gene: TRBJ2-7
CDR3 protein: CASSQGLGDLYEQYF
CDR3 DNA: TGTGCCAGCAGCCAGGGGCTAGGGGACCTCTACGAGCAGTACTTC

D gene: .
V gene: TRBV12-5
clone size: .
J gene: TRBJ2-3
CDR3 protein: CASAPQSSGRTDTQYF
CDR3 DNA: TGTGCTAGTGCCCCCCAAAGTAGCGGACGCACAGATACGCAGTATTTT

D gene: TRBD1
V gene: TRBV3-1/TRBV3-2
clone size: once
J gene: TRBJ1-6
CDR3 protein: CASSRLPQGESYNSPLHF
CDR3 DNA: TGTGCCAGCAGCCGATTGCCTCAGGGGGAGTCCTATAATTCACCCCTCCACTTT

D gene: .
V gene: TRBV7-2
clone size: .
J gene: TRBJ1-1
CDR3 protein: CASSFQGKNTEAFF
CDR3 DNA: TGTGCCAGCAGCTTTCAGGGGAAGAACACTGAAGCTTTCTTT

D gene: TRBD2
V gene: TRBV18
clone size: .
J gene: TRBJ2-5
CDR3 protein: CASSLRLADQETQYF
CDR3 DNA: TGTGCCAGCTCACTCCGACTAGCGGACCAAGAGACCCAGTACTTC

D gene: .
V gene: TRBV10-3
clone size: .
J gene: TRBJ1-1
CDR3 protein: CAITQVLNTEAFF
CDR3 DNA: TGTGCCATCACCCAGGTCCTGAACACTGAAGCTTTCTTT

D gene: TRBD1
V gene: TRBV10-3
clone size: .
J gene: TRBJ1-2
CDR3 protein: CAIRTGTGNYGYTF
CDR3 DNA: TGTGCCATCAGAACCGGGACAGGGAACTATGGCTACACCTTC

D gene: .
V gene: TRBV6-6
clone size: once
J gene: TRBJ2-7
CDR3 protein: CASSRDSEGKYF
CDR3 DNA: TGTGCCAGCAGTCGGGACTCGGAAGGGAAGTACTTC

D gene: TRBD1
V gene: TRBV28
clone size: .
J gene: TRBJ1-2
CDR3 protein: CASSYVGRGEGYTF
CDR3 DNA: TGTGCCAGCTCCTATGTGGGCAGGGGGGAAGGCTACACCTTC

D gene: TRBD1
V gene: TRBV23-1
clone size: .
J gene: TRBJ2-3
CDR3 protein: CASRHPFATVNRDRGSQTTQYF
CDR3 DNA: TGCGCCAGCAGACATCCCTTCGCAACTGTCAACCGGGACAGGGGCTCCCAGACTACGCAGTATTTT

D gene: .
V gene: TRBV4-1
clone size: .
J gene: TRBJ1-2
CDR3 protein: CASSQATGKGRAGYTF
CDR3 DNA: TGCGCCAGCAGCCAAGCAACAGGGAAAGGTCGAGCTGGCTACACCTTC

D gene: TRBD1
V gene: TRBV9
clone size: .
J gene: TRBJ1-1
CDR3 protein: CASSRDRLNTEAFF
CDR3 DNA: TGTGCCAGCAGCAGGGACAGGCTGAACACTGAAGCTTTCTTT

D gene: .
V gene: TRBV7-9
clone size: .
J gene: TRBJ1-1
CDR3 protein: CASSLAAGTPNTEAFF
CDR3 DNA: TGTGCCAGCAGCTTAGCCGCCGGGACACCCAACACTGAAGCTTTCTTT

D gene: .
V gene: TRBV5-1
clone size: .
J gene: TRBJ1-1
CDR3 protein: CASSLAQHTEAFF
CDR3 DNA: TGCGCCAGCAGCTTGGCACAGCACACTGAAGCTTTCTTT

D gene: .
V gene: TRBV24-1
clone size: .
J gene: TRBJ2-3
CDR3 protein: CATSRQVTDTQYF
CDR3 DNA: TGTGCCACCAGTCGCCAGGTCACAGATACGCAGTATTTT

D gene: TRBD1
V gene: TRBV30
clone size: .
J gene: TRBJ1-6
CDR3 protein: CAWSEGWGQNYNSPLHF
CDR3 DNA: TGTGCCTGGAGTGAGGGTTGGGGACAGAATTATAATTCACCCCTCCACTTT

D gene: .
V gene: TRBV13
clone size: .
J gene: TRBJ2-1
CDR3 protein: CASSSLRIDEQFF
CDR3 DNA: TGTGCCAGCAGCTCACTCCGAATCGATGAGCAGTTCTTC

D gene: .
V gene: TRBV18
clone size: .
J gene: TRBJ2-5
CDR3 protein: CASGVDRQETQYF
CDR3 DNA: TGTGCCAGCGGGGTAGACAGACAAGAGACCCAGTACTTC

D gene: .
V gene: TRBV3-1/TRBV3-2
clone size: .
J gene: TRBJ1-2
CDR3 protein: CASSPVRETFYGYTF
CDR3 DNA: TGTGCCAGCAGCCCTGTCCGGGAAACCTTCTATGGCTACACCTTC

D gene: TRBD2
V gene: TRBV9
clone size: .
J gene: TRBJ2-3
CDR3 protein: CASSASGGQMVDTQYF
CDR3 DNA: TGTGCCAGCAGCGCAAGCGGGGGGCAAATGGTAGATACGCAGTATTTT

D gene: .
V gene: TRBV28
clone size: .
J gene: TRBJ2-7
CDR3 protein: CASSLRDEQYF
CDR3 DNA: TGTGCCAGCAGTTTACGTGACGAGCAGTACTTC

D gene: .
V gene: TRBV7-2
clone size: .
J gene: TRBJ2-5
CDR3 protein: CASSPQETQYF
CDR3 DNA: TGTGCCAGCAGCCCTCAAGAGACCCAGTACTTC

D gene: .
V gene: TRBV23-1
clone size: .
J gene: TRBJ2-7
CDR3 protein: CASSQSSGGTGSSYEQYF
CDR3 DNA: TGCGCCAGCAGTCAATCGTCGGGAGGGACAGGGTCCTCCTACGAGCAGTACTTC

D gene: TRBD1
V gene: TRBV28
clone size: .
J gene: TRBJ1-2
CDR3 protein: CASSERTGGRYGYTF
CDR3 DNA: TGTGCCAGCAGCGAGAGGACAGGGGGCAGGTATGGCTACACCTTC

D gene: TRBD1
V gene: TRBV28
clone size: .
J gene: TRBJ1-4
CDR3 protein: CASSFGDRGQKLFF
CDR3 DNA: TGTGCCAGCAGTTTTGGGGACAGGGGTCAAAAACTGTTTTTT

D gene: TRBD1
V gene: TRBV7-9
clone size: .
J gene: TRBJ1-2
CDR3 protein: CASSPSPGETGGGYGYTF
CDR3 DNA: TGTGCCAGCAGTCCTTCCCCCGGGGAGACAGGGGGCGGCTATGGCTACACCTTC

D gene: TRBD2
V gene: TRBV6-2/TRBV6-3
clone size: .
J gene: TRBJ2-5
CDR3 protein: CASSLAGVETQYF
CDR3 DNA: TGTGCCAGCAGTCTAGCGGGGGTAGAGACCCAGTACTTC

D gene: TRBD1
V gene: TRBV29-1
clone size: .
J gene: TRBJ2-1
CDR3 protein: CSSDRVGNEQFF
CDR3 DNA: TGCAGCTCGGACAGGGTGGGGAATGAGCAGTTCTTC

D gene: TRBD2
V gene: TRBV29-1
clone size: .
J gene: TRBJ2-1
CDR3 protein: CSVRGTSYSYNEQFF
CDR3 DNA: TGCAGCGTCCGTGGGACTAGCTACTCCTACAATGAGCAGTTCTTC

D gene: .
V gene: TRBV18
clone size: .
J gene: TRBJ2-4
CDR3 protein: CASSPFSVDRAKNIQYF
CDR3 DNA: TGTGCCAGCTCACCTTTCTCGGTGGACAGAGCCAAAAACATTCAGTACTTC

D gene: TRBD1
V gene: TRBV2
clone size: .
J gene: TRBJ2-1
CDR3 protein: CASSAGQGSYNEQFF
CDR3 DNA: TGTGCCAGCAGTGCCGGACAGGGGTCCTACAATGAGCAGTTCTTC

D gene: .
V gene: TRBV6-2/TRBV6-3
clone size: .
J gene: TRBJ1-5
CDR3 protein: CASSYPTRPQHF
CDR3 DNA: TGTGCCAGCAGTTACCCGACTCGACCCCAGCATTTT

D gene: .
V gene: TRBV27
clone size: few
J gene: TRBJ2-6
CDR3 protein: CASSSLSGANVLTF
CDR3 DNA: TGTGCCAGCAGTTCCCTCTCTGGGGCCAACGTCCTGACTTTC

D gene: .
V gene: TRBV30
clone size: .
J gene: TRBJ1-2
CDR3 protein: CAWRLGRGYTF
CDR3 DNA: TGTGCCTGGCGTCTGGGGCGCGGCTACACCTTC

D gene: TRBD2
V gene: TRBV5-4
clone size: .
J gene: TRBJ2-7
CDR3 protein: CASSPGTSASYEQYF
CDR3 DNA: TGTGCCAGCAGCCCGGGGACTAGCGCTTCCTACGAGCAGTACTTC

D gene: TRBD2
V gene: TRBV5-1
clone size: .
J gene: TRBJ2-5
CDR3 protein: CASSPYGLAGGYQETQYF
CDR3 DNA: TGCGCCAGCAGCCCTTATGGACTAGCGGGGGGATACCAAGAGACCCAGTACTTC

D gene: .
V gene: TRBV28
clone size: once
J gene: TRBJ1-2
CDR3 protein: CASRPGVFKQMQVTF
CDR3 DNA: TGTGCCAGCAGACCAGGCGTTTTCAAACAGATGCAGGTCACCTTC

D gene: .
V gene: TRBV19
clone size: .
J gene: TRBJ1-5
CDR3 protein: CASSVGGNQPQHF
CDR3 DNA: TGTGCCAGTAGTGTTGGCGGTAATCAGCCCCAGCATTTT